This T cell receptor (beta chain) comes out of a study of radiotherapy plus CTLA-4 blockade in lung cancer. Study at large: Among all patients, approximately 17% showed objective responses, while roughly 34% had disease control. Study-level points and caveats: TCR clones of tumor origin grew in blood after radiotherapy plus ipilimumab. Reports identified early blood T cell clone dynamics, with interferon-beta, as the best response predictor.

Patients in the study, people with chemo-refractory metastatic non-small-cell lung cancer, received focal radiation plus ipilimumab CTLA-4 blockade. In its sample, this clone was seen once. What it binds is not known. Here immunoSEQ multiplex PCR was the method, and the copy in TCRdb shows in-frame clones only, minus some. This table holds around 65,000 clones, roughly 80% found once. CDR3 length equals 15 residues. Germline CDR1 and CDR2: ENHRY and SYGVKD. The V segment lost 10 bases and the J segment 3 bases; nucleotides outside the gene matches: 13. Material: peripheral blood, obtained from a patient treated with radiotherapy plus ipilimumab. The sequence was obtained from a human donor with non-small cell lung cancer who had a complete response to radiotherapy plus ipilimumab. The rearrangement links TRBV10-3 to TRBJ2-3, with 7 bases fitting TRBD2. The CDR3 protein is CATSPSGKLTDTQYF. CDR3 sequence (DNA): TGTGCCACCTCCCCCAGCGGGAAGTTAACAGATACGCAGTATTTT.